This TCR beta chain was captured in a study of CD4 T cells in relation to SARS-CoV-2 and coronaviruses. Before the COVID-19 pandemic, during about 2010-2019, CD4+ T cells were taken from unexposed donors. This table comes from immunoSEQ multiplex PCR, and its TCRdb copy is limited to in-frame clones, with some not included. The sample includes 65,000 or so clones, more than 75% seen only once; the top ten take about 1.6%. There are 14 residues in the CDR3. Germline CDR1 is LNHDA and CDR2 is SQIVND (reference sequence). V lost 3 bases to trimming and J lost 4 bases; unmatched junction nucleotides: 5. Findings and limits, study-wide: In roughly 65% of donors, memory CD4+ clonotypes crossrecognized SARS-CoV-2 and at least one common cold coronavirus spike.

On this clone: Its antigen is currently unknown.

The clonotype was recovered from a human donor in good health. The material sequenced was memory CD4+ T cells from PBMCs. The chain joins TRBV19 to TRBJ1-2; 7 nucleotides match TRBD1. CDR3 DNA: TGTGCCAGTAGTATGACAGGGTACGTCTATGGCTACACCTTC. Its translation: CASSMTGYVYGYTF.